This T cell receptor beta chain was captured in a study of early T cells in non-severe SARS-CoV-2 infection. Study-wide results and limits: Private and CD4 specificities were missed by VDJdb matching, skewed to anti-spike CD8.

Using its own MiXCR run on the 5' RACE reads, TCRdb lists one record per CDR3 protein. The sample gives approximately 66,000 distinct CDR3 sequences, less than 15% of which show up once; approximately 5.2% is in the top ten. This CDR3 contains 10 residues. V was cut by 7 bases and J by 3 bases, with 6 bases left in between. Germline V gene sequence: CDR1 SQVTM, CDR2 ANQGSEA. Note on this clonotype: Its antigen is not known.

This sequence joins TRBV29-1 and TRBJ1-2; tentative D call: TRBD1 (5 bases). The origin of this receptor is an adult who was a healthcare worker with PCR-confirmed SARS-CoV-2 infection or an uninfected control (not recorded which). Input material: whole blood. CDR3 coding DNA: TGCAGCGCACAGGACTATGGCTACACCTTC. It is translated as CSAQDYGYTF.